Following are 16 T cell receptor beta chains from one sample sequenced in a study of T cell repertoires in cytomegalovirus infection. TCRdb re-called the reads through MiXCR, storing one row per CDR3 protein. The sample comprises about a million distinct CDR3 sequences, roughly a third of which are singletons, and roughly an eighth rests with the top ten. What these receptors recognize is not known. The sequencing here drew on cultured CD8+ T cells from PBMCs, taken from culture after CMV antigen stimulation. These receptors were obtained from a human donor in good health (CMV status not recorded). Some clones in this sample may be carry-over from other donors' samples.

This clonotype was detected a few times. The chain couples TRBV5-1 to TRBJ1-1; the D gene is possibly TRBD1 (5 bases). With 1 base removed from V and 0 bases from J, the gap between germline ends came to 13 bases. The CDR3 is 16 amino acids. Germline V gene data show CDR1 as SGHRS and CDR2 as YFSETQ. The chain's CDR3 is CASSLRQGIMNTEAFF. CDR3 nucleotides: TGCGCCAGCAGCTTGAGGCAGGGCATAATGAACACTGAAGCTTTCTTT.

The rearrangement joins TRBV7-3 to TRBJ2-1, with TRBD2 matching over 10 bases. The germline V gene has CDR1 SGHTA and CDR2 FQGTGA. After removal of 2 bases from V and 12 bases from J, the junction contained 7 bases not matched to a gene. This CDR3 has 14 residues. CDR3 in amino acids: CASSLLAGAPGQFF. The CDR3 nucleotides read TGTGCCAGCAGCTTACTAGCGGGGGCCCCGGGGCAGTTCTTC.

The CDR3 is CASSGSSRVDNEQFF. The CDR3 DNA is TGTGCCAGCAGCGGGAGTAGCAGGGTCGACAATGAGCAGTTCTTC. The chain joins TRBV7-9 to TRBJ2-1; D may match TRBD1 or TRBD2 (5 bases each). V shed 5 bases and J shed 5 bases, with 16 bases lying between them. CDR1 SEHNR and CDR2 FQNEAQ come from the germline V gene (reference sequence). The length of the CDR3 is 15 residues.

The rearrangement uses TRBV7-2 and TRBJ2-5; 8 nucleotides align to TRBD1. This CDR3 is 17 amino acids long. Germline V CDR1 and CDR2: SGHTA, FQGNSA. The junction had 16 bases not matched to a gene; V was cut back by 5 bases and J by 5 bases. As DNA, the CDR3 is TGTGCCAGCAGCCTAGGATGGGACAGGTACGAATCGGAGACCCAGTACTTC. It yields the protein CASSLGWDRYESETQYF.

The table lists this clonotype with a few counts. This rearrangement joins TRBV7-9 to TRBJ2-7; TRBD1 matches at 7 bases. V gave up 4 bases and J gave up 4 bases; unmatched junction bases: 10. The germline V gene has CDR1 SEHNR and CDR2 FQNEAQ (reference sequence). This CDR3 is built from 15 residues. CDR3 residues: CASSSTGPRWYEQYF. CDR3 bases: TGTGCCAGCAGCTCGACAGGGCCCCGGTGGTACGAGCAGTACTTC.

The chain employs TRBV7-4 and TRBJ2-1, with 7 bases fitting TRBD2. This CDR3 has 17 residues. Germline CDR1 SGHVT, CDR2 SQSDAQ. Trimming removed 4 bases from V and 7 bases from J; junction bases left unmatched: 16. The CDR3 loop is CASSSLDVAGIQNEQFF. The DNA for the CDR3 is TGTGCCAGCAGCTCGCTTGATGTAGCGGGTATACAAAATGAGCAGTTCTTC.

This clonotype was seen more than once but under ten times. The chain has TRBV6-2 or TRBV6-3 and TRBJ1-5, with D possibly matching TRBD1 (5 bases). V gave up 5 bases and J gave up 0 bases, with 14 bases separating them. The CDR3 is 16 amino acids. Germline CDR1 is MNHEY and CDR2 is SVGEGT. In nucleotides, the CDR3 is TGTGCCAGCAGTGATGACGGGACGGTTAGCAATCAGCCCCAGCATTTT. Translation gives CASSDDGTVSNQPQHF.

This chain links TRBV6-5 with TRBJ2-2; either TRBD1 or TRBD2 may supply D (6 bases each). The V end lost 6 bases, the J end lost 4 bases, and 15 bases lay between the germline ends. Germline CDR1 and CDR2: MNHEY and SVGAGI. The CDR3 sequence is 15 residues long. CDR3 in DNA: TGTGCCAGCAGCCAACTAGCAGGGGTCACCGGGGAGCTGTTTTTT. It encodes CASSQLAGVTGELFF.

This chain connects TRBV29-1 to TRBJ2-5; 7 bases are shared with TRBD1. J gave up 0 bases and V 7 bases, and 11 bases lay outside the gene matches. This CDR3 is 15 amino acids long. Germline V gene sequence: CDR1 SQVTM, CDR2 ANQGSEA. CDR3 sequence reads: CSALIRDRDQETQYF. The CDR3 nucleotides are TGCAGCGCATTAATCCGGGACAGAGACCAAGAGACCCAGTACTTC.

In this sample, this clonotype turned up many times. V and J are TRBV7-2 and TRBJ2-1, with D perhaps assigned TRBD1 or TRBD2 (5 bases each). The CDR3 runs 16 residues. Germline loops: CDR1 SGHTA, CDR2 FQGNSA. Trimming removed 5 bases at V and 3 bases at J, with 17 bases between. The CDR3 sequence is CASSPLRGPDYNEQFF. In nucleotides, the CDR3 is TGTGCCAGCAGCCCCCTGAGGGGACCAGACTACAATGAGCAGTTCTTC.

This rearrangement joins TRBV11-2 to TRBJ2-1; D might be TRBD2 (5 bases). V was trimmed by 1 base and J by 1 base, leaving 8 bases between them. The CDR3 consists of 15 residues. The germline V gene has CDR1 SGHAT and CDR2 FQNNGV. The CDR3 sequence: CASSLASKSYNEQFF. The CDR3 bases are TGTGCCAGCAGCTTAGCTAGCAAATCCTACAATGAGCAGTTCTTC. The variable domain in full, with the rest retrieved from reference TRBV11-2 and TRBJ2-1, is EAGVAQSPRYKIIEKRQSVAFWCNPISGHATLYWYQQILGQGPKLLIQFQNNGVVDDSQLPKDRFSAERLKGVDSTLKIQPAKLEDSAVYLCASSLASKSYNEQFFGPGTRLTVL.

V is TRBV4-3 and J is TRBJ2-1; a possible D gene is TRBD2 (6 bases). V was shortened by 1 base and J by 5 bases, with 6 bases between the two germline ends. The V gene's germline CDR1 is LGHNA and CDR2 YSLEER. This CDR3 region has 13 residues. The CDR3 loop reads CASSQGTNNEQFF. The CDR3 DNA reads TGCGCCAGCAGCCAAGGGACTAACAATGAGCAGTTCTTC.

In its sample, this clonotype was seen a few times. The chain has TRBV2 and TRBJ2-7, with TRBD1 matching over 9 bases. The CDR3 is made up of 10 amino acids. J gave up 7 bases and V 8 bases, and 0 bases lay outside the gene matches. Germline values: CDR1 SNHLY, CDR2 FYNNEI. CDR3 region: CASGQGEQYV. Here the CDR3 DNA reads TGTGCCAGCGGACAGGGGGAGCAGTACGTC.

With regard to this clonotype: Sequence at one end of the junction differs from germline and may be a read error. The rearrangement links TRBV9 to TRBJ2-3; no clear D gene. The CDR3 is 15 amino acids. Per germline, CDR1 SGDLS and CDR2 YYNGEE. The CDR3 coding sequence is TGCGCCAGCAGCGTACTCCTCGGTGAGGCAGATACGCAGTATTTT. This codes for CASSVLLGEADTQYF.

In its sample, this clonotype was seen many times. This chain connects TRBV7-2 to TRBJ2-2; 10 nucleotides line up with TRBD2. J lost 0 bases, V lost 3 bases, and 4 bases had no gene match. The CDR3 is made up of 17 amino acids. Germline V CDR1 and CDR2: SGHTA, FQGNSA. The CDR3 DNA reads TGTGCCAGCAGCTTCGTAGCGGGGGGTGCGAACACCGGGGAGCTGTTTTTT. Protein product: CASSFVAGGANTGELFF.

This clonotype occurred a few times. V is TRBV4-1 and J is TRBJ2-1; possible D gene TRBD1, 5 bases. The germline V gene encodes CDR1 MGHRA and CDR2 YSYEKL. The V and J ends lost 1 base and 5 bases respectively, with 9 bases between them. The CDR3 runs to 14 residues. CDR3 residues: CASSQGGPNNEQFF. CDR3 sequence (DNA): TGCGCCAGCAGCCAAGGGGGCCCCAACAATGAGCAGTTCTTC.